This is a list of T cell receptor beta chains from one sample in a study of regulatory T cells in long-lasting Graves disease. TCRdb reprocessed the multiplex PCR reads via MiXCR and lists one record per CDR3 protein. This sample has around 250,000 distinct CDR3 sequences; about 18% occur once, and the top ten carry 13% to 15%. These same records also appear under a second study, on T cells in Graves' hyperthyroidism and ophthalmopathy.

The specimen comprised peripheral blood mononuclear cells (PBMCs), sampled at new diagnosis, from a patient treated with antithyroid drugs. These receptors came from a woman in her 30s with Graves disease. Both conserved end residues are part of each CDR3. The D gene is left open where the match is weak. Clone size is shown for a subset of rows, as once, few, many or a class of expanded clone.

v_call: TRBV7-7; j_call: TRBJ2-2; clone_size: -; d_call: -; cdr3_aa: CASSLGSTGELFF; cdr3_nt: TGTGCTAGCAGCTTAGGTAGCACCGGGGAGCTGTTTTTT
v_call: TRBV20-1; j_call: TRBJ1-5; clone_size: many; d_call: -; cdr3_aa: CSALSGDQPQHF; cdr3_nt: TGCAGTGCTTTGAGCGGGGATCAGCCCCAGCATTTT
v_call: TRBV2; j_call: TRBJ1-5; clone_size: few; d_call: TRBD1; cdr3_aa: CASSATGYGNQPQHF; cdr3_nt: TGTGCCAGCAGCGCGACAGGGTACGGCAATCAGCCCCAGCATTTT
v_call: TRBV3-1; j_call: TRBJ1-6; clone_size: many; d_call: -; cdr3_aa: CASSPPGLESLHF; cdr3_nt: TGTGCCAGCAGCCCTCCGGGCCTCGAATCCCTCCACTTT
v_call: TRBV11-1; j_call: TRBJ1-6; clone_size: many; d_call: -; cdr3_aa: CASSLDGKNSPLHF; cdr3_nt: TGTGCCAGCAGCTTGGACGGAAAGAATTCACCCCTCCACTTT
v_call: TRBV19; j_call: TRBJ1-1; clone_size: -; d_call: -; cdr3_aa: CASSIPRVGPNTEAFF; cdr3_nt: TGTGCCAGTAGTATCCCCCGGGTAGGACCGAACACTGAAGCTTTCTTT
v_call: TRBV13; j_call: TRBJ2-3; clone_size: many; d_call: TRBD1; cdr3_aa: CASSRTGGRGTDTQYF; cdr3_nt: TGTGCCAGCAGCCGTACAGGGGGCCGGGGGACAGATACGCAGTATTTT
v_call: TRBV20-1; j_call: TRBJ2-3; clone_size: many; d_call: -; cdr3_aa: CSARRDPRDAQYF; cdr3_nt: TGCAGTGCTAGACGGGACCCTCGAGATGCGCAGTATTTT
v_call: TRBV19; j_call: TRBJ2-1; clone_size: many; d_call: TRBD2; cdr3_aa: CASSTPTLLAQSPNEQFF; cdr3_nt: TGTGCCAGTAGTACCCCGACACTACTAGCGCAGAGTCCTAATGAGCAGTTCTTC
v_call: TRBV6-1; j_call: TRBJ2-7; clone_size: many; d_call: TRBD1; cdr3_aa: CASSGTGEGEQYF; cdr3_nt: TGTGCCAGCAGTGGGACAGGGGAAGGGGAGCAGTACTTC
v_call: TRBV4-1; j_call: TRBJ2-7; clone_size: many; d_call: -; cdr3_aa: CASSQEWAGRYEQYF; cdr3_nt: TGCGCCAGCAGCCAAGAATGGGCAGGGCGATACGAGCAGTACTTC
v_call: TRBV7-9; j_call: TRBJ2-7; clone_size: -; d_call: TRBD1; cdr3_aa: CASISRGQKYEQYF; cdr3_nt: TGTGCCAGCATTTCCAGGGGACAGAAATACGAGCAGTACTTC
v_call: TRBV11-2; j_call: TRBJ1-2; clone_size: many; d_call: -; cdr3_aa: CASSRARGYGYTF; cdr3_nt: TGTGCCAGCAGCCGGGCGAGAGGCTATGGCTACACCTTC
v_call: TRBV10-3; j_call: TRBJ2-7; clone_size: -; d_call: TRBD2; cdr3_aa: CAIGVVSGGPYEQYF; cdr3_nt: TGTGCCATCGGAGTAGTGTCGGGGGGACCCTACGAGCAGTACTTC
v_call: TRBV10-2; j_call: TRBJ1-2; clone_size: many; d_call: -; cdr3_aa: CASSDSGGLYGYTF; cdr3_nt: TGCGCCAGCAGTGACTCCGGGGGACTCTATGGCTACACCTTC
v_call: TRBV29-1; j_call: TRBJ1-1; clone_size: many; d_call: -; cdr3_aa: CSGEGMQRTEAFF; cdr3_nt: TGCAGCGGTGAAGGTATGCAGAGGACTGAAGCTTTCTTT
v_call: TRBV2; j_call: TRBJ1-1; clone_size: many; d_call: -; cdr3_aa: CASRGEGEAFF; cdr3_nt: TGTGCCAGCAGGGGGGAAGGTGAAGCTTTCTTT
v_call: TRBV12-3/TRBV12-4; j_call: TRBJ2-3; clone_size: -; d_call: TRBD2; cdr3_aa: CASSVGERGVRDTQYF; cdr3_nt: TGTGCCAGCAGTGTAGGCGAGCGGGGGGTCCGGGATACGCAGTATTTT
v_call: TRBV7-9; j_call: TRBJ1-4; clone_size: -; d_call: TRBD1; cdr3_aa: CASSSPRDRVSEKLFF; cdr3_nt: TGTGCCAGCAGCTCCCCTCGGGACAGGGTCTCGGAAAAACTGTTTTTT
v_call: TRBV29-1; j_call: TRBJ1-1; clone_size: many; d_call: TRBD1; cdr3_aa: CSVITGGAYTEAFF; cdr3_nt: TGCAGCGTGATAACAGGGGGCGCGTACACTGAAGCTTTCTTT
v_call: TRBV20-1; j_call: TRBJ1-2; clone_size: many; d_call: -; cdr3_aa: CSAPGGITNYGYTF; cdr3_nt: TGCAGTGCCCCGGGAGGGATAACTAACTATGGCTACACCTTC
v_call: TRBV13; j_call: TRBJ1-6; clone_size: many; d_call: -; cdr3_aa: CASSSGSSNSPLHF; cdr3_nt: TGTGCCAGCAGCTCCGGGTCAAGCAATTCACCCCTCCACTTT
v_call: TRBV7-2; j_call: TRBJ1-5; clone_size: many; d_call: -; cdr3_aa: CASMLGLNQPQHF; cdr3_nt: TGTGCCAGCATGTTAGGTCTCAATCAGCCCCAGCATTTT
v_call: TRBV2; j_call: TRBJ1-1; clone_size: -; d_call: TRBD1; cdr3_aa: CASSDKDRHTNTEAFF; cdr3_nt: TGTGCCAGCAGCGACAAGGACAGGCACACGAACACTGAAGCTTTCTTT
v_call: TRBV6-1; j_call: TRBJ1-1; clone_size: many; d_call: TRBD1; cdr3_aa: CASSDRGLLNTEAFF; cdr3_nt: TGTGCCAGCAGTGACAGGGGGCTTTTGAACACTGAAGCTTTCTTT
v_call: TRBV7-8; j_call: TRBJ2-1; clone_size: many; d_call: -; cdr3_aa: CASSLALGGPYNEQFF; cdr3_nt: TGTGCCAGCAGCTTGGCCCTTGGGGGGCCCTACAATGAGCAGTTCTTC
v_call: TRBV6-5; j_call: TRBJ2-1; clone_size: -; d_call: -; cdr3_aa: CASSLWRGRHNEQFF; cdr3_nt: TGTGCCAGCAGTTTATGGAGGGGGAGACACAATGAGCAGTTCTTC
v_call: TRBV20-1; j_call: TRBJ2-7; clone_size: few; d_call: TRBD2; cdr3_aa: CSARDSTSVNYEQYF; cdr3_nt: TGCAGTGCTAGAGATTCGACTAGCGTTAACTACGAGCAGTACTTC
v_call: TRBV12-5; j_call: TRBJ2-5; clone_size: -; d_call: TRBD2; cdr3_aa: CASGPSSGGLGETQYF; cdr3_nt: TGTGCTAGTGGTCCCAGTAGCGGGGGGTTGGGAGAGACCCAGTACTTC
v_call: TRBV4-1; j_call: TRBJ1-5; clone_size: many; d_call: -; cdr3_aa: CASSQDQGSNQPQHF; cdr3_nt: TGTGCCAGCAGCCAAGATCAGGGCAGCAATCAGCCCCAGCATTTT
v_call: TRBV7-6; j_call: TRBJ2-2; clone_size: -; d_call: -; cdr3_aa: CASSLAQGGTGELFF; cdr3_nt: TGTGCCAGCAGCTTAGCACAGGGTGGCACCGGGGAGCTGTTTTTT
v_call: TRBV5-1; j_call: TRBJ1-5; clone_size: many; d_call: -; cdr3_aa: CASSPNRDQPQHF; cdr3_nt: TGCGCCAGCAGCCCGAACAGGGACCAGCCCCAGCATTTT
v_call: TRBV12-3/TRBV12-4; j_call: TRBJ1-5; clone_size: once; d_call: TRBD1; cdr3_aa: CASRGTGGSSSNQPQHF; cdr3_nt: TGTGCCAGCAGGGGGACAGGGGGTTCTAGTAGCAATCAGCCCCAGCATTTT